This section outlines one T cell receptor beta chain sequence together with its context. Its matching antigen is unknown. Profiling relied on immunoSEQ multiplex PCR, and the TCRdb table lists in-frame clones only, not all of them. The sample carries around 340,000 clones, around 88% recorded once. The sample is drawn from a study of Ad26.COV2.S vaccination and SARS-CoV-2 variants. Background on the study: Ad26.COV2.S, an intramuscular injection, was given once or twice 56 days apart.

Study-wide findings and caveats: Non-spike TCR breadth did not differ much between vaccine and placebo recipients. Total T cell responses, in the TCR breadth and depth analyses, may have been underestimated.

Treatment described: about 20 received Ad26.COV2.S at low or high dose, single or two shots; 5 received placebo; per-sample allocation not given. Material that was analyzed had been drawn on day 63 after the first vaccine or placebo injection. This clonotype was obtained from a person aged 18-65 years who received the Ad26.COV2.S COVID-19 vaccine or a placebo. The source was peripheral blood, collected in a trial of Ad26.COV2.S vaccine versus placebo.

CDR3 region: CASSLVGTGNTEAFF. CDR3 nucleotides: TGTGCCAGCAGCTTAGTCGGGACAGGGAACACTGAAGCTTTCTTT. The chain couples TRBV7-9 to TRBJ1-1; 8 bases line up with TRBD1. The CDR3 loop spans 15 amino acids. Germline lookup yields CDR1 SEHNR and CDR2 FQNEAQ (reference sequence). The V segment lost 1 base and the J segment 1 base; nucleotides outside the gene matches: 2.